The 16 T cell receptor beta chains below all came from one sample that was sequenced in a study of T cell responses to AZD1222 COVID-19 vaccine (dated by TCRdb to the early 2020s). Libraries came from the immunoSEQ multiplex PCR assay. TCRdb obtained this table from immuneACCESS and retained in-frame rearrangements with V and J assigned. These tables miss some clones; where compared with another copy, unresolved V genes account for less than half of the shortfall, and the remainder is unexplained. Recorded for this sample are around 130,000 clones; roughly 92% of them occurred a single time. The leading ten clones occupy 1% to 1.3% of the sample. Read against the paper, the sample's time point label means: about 28 days (+/-7) after the second vaccine dose. Source: peripheral blood, taken 28 days after the second AZD1222 dose. The receptors derive from an adult who received the AZD1222 COVID-19 vaccine.

The chain uses TRBV27 and TRBJ1-2; D is perhaps TRBD1 (6 bases). V dropped 4 bases and J dropped 6 bases, with 18 bases sitting between them. CDR1 is MNHEY and CDR2 is SMNVEV in the germline V gene (reference sequence). The CDR3 has 15 residues. The CDR3 loop is CASSSTGGMRNGYTF. The CDR3 DNA follows: TGTGCCAGCAGTTCGACAGGCGGGATGAGGAATGGCTACACCTTC.

The CDR3 DNA follows: TGTGCCTGGAGTTGGTCGGGAAGTAGAGCTTTCTTT. Translated, it gives CAWSWSGSRAFF. The J gene is TRBJ1-1, the V gene TRBV30; D is undetermined. The germline V gene has CDR1 GTSNPN and CDR2 SVGIG (reference sequence). V lost 2 bases to trimming and J lost 10 bases, with 14 bases between them. The CDR3 contains 12 residues.

The chain combines TRBV5-1 with TRBJ2-1; D is ambiguous. The V gene lost 0 bases and the J gene lost 3 bases, with 13 bases spanning the gap. The CDR3 is 16 amino acids. The germline gives CDR1 SGHRS, CDR2 YFSETQ. CDR3 protein: CASSLVAVSVYNEQFF. The CDR3 bases are TGCGCCAGCAGCTTGGTGGCCGTTTCGGTCTACAATGAGCAGTTCTTC.

This sequence joins TRBV3-1 (or the pseudogene TRBV3-2) and TRBJ1-6; possible D gene TRBD1, 5 bases. V gave up 1 base and J gave up 7 bases, with 14 bases separating them. CDR1 is LGHDT and CDR2 is YNNKEL in the germline V gene (reference sequence). The CDR3 length is 16 residues. The CDR3 spells CASSQVPDSYNSPLHF. CDR3 sequence (DNA): TGTGCCAGCAGCCAAGTACCAGACAGCTACAATTCACCCCTCCACTTT.

The J gene is TRBJ2-1, the V gene TRBV6-2 or TRBV6-3; 9 positions match TRBD2. The CDR3 runs 16 residues. Trimming cost V 2 bases and J 10 bases; bases outside gene matches: 12. Germline V gene lookup returns CDR1 MNHEY and CDR2 SVGEGT. Written as DNA, the CDR3 is TGTGCCAGCAGTTACCCCCAGGGCGGGGGGGCCGAGGAGCAGTTCTTC. It codes for CASSYPQGGGAEEQFF.

The rearrangement links TRBV7-9 to TRBJ1-2, with D perhaps TRBD1 (6 bases). There are 11 residues in the CDR3. Germline V gene sequence: CDR1 SEHNR, CDR2 FQNEAQ (reference sequence). The ends were cut back, 7 bases at V and 7 bases at J, with 10 bases in the middle. CDR3 bases: TGTGCCAGCACCCCCAGGGGTGGCTACACCTTC. It encodes CASTPRGGYTF.

The chain couples TRBV19 to TRBJ2-5, with 8 bases matching TRBD1. The CDR3 consists of 15 residues. Losses at the gene ends were 4 bases for V and 1 base for J; bases not matched to a gene: 5. Germline V lookup: CDR1 LNHDA, CDR2 SQIVND (reference sequence). DNA for the CDR3: TGTGCCAGTAGTAAGGGACAGGTACGCCAAGAGACCCAGTACTTC. Translated: CASSKGQVRQETQYF.

The chain carries TRBV28 and TRBJ2-7; D possibly corresponds to TRBD1 (5 bases). Germline V CDR1 and CDR2: MDHEN, SYDVKM. This CDR3 contains 15 residues. The ends were cut back, 3 bases at V and 6 bases at J, with 18 bases in the middle. The CDR3 region has the DNA TGTGCCAGCAGTTTCCCAGGCAGGGTTCAGGGCGAGCAGTACTTC. Translation gives CASSFPGRVQGEQYF. The full variable domain, with the rest looked up from reference TRBV28 and TRBJ2-7, is DVKVTQSSRYLVKRTGEKVFLECVQDMDHENMFWYRQDPGLGLRLIYFSYDVKMKEKGDIPEGYSVSREKKERFSLILESASTNQTSMYLCASSFPGRVQGEQYFGPGTRLTVT.

The chain joins TRBV7-2 to TRBJ2-7; TRBD1 matches 8 bases. Germline trimming cut 7 bases from V and 1 base from J; bases unmatched to any gene: 9. CDR1 and CDR2 (germline): SGHTA, FQGNSA. The CDR3 loop spans 15 amino acids. CDR3 bases: TGTGCCAGCACCTACGGACAGGGTTCTTCCTACGAGCAGTACTTC. Translation gives CASTYGQGSSYEQYF.

The V call is TRBV2, the J call TRBJ1-5; D ambiguous. Trimming shortened V by 6 bases and J by 2 bases, and 14 bases separated the two germline ends. CDR3 length equals 15 residues. Germline CDR1 SNHLY, CDR2 FYNNEI. In DNA form, the CDR3 reads TGTGCCAGCAGCGGAGGGAAAGGAGGCAATCAGCCCCAGCATTTT. This encodes CASSGGKGGNQPQHF.

The V gene is TRBV3-1 (or the pseudogene TRBV3-2), the J gene TRBJ2-2; tentative D call: TRBD2 (6 bases). Germline loops: CDR1 LGHDT, CDR2 YNNKEL (reference sequence). Trimming pared 6 bases from V and 6 bases from J, leaving 8 bases between. The CDR3 totals 12 residues. CDR3 in DNA: TGTGCCAGCAGGTGGGGGGCCGGGGAGCTGTTTTTT. Amino acid sequence: CASRWGAGELFF.

This clone was counted once. This rearrangement joins TRBV10-3 to TRBJ2-5, with D possibly matching TRBD2 (7 bases). Trimming left V 3 bases short and J 4 bases short, with 12 bases between. The germline V gene encodes CDR1 ENHRY and CDR2 SYGVKD. The CDR3 is 14 residues long. CDR3 loop: CAISETGGLETQYF. DNA for the CDR3: TGTGCCATCAGTGAAACGGGGGGCCTAGAGACCCAGTACTTC.

V usage is TRBV18 and J usage is TRBJ1-4, with D perhaps TRBD1 (5 bases). Trimming removed 5 bases from V and 3 bases from J, with 10 bases in between. Per the germline V gene, CDR1 is KGHSH and CDR2 is LQKENI. The length of the CDR3 is 14 residues. CDR3 DNA: TGTGCCAGCTCAGAGGGACGGTCTAATGAAAAACTGTTTTTT. This encodes CASSEGRSNEKLFF.

The rearrangement links TRBV6-5 to TRBJ2-1; possibly TRBD2 for D (6 bases). In germline, CDR1 is MNHEY, CDR2 SVGAGI. This CDR3 contains 13 residues. Trimming stripped 10 bases from V and 8 bases from J, with 18 bases between. CDR3 amino acids: CATNSRRGDEQFF. CDR3 sequence (DNA): TGTGCCACCAACTCTCGGCGGGGAGATGAGCAGTTCTTC.

This clone was observed a single time. The chain joins TRBV3-1 (or the pseudogene TRBV3-2) to TRBJ1-2; 7 nucleotides align to TRBD1. Germline lookup yields CDR1 LGHDT and CDR2 YNNKEL (reference sequence). The CDR3 length is 13 residues. After removal of 1 base from V and 7 bases from J, the junction contained 3 bases not matched to a gene. CDR3 sequence reads: CASSQGRTGGYTF. The CDR3 nucleotides read TGTGCCAGCAGCCAAGGAAGGACAGGTGGCTACACCTTC.

The chain is built from TRBV27 and TRBJ2-7; 9 nucleotides align to TRBD2. Losses at the gene ends were 0 bases for V and 7 bases for J; bases not matched to a gene: 10. The germline CDR1 and CDR2 sequences are MNHEY and SMNVEV (reference sequence). This CDR3 has 16 amino acids. The chain's CDR3 is CASSLSGSGLAREQYF. DNA for the CDR3: TGTGCCAGCAGTTTATCGGGATCGGGACTAGCTCGAGAGCAGTACTTC.